This is a list of T cell receptor beta chains from one sample in a study of control samples from healthy donors and cancer patients. The protocol was immunoSEQ multiplex PCR, while the TCRdb copy is restricted to in-frame clones and leaves out a portion. The sample shows 120,000 to 150,000 clones, 75% to 90% of them seen only once. Sequenced material: blood. The receptors stem from a woman in her twenties or thirties in good health. The CDR3 runs from the conserved cysteine through the conserved F or W. Each record gives: clone size, D gene, J gene, V gene, CDR3 protein, CDR3 DNA. A D gene is named only where the DNA matches it firmly. Not every row has a clone size; where given, it reads once, few, many or a size class.

- | - | TRBJ2-5 | TRBV7-2 | CASRRGSQETQYF | TGTGCCAGTCGGAGGGGGAGCCAAGAGACCCAGTACTTC
- | - | TRBJ1-2 | TRBV6-1 | CASSEGGYGYTF | TGTGCCAGCAGTGAAGGGGGCTATGGCTACACCTTC
- | TRBD1 | TRBJ2-7 | TRBV7-9 | CASSFSDRGAIKQYF | TGTGCCAGCAGCTTTAGTGACAGGGGGGCTATTAAGCAGTACTTC
- | TRBD2 | TRBJ2-1 | TRBV6-5 | CASSLAGGLSDEQFF | TGTGCCAGCAGTTTAGCGGGAGGGCTATCGGATGAGCAGTTCTTC
- | - | TRBJ1-2 | TRBV6-5 | CASRRQSDGYTF | TGTGCCAGCAGGCGACAGAGTGATGGCTACACCTTC
- | - | TRBJ1-1 | TRBV5-1 | CASSLGGEKAFF | TGCGCCAGCAGCTTGGGAGGGGAAAAAGCTTTCTTT
- | - | TRBJ2-3 | TRBV21-1 | CASSKESYTDTQYF | TGTGCCAGCAGCAAAGAGTCTTATACAGATACGCAGTATTTT
- | TRBD1 | TRBJ1-1 | TRBV3-1/TRBV3-2 | CASSQSGTGGTEAFF | TGTGCCAGCAGCCAATCAGGGACAGGGGGTACTGAAGCTTTCTTT
- | - | TRBJ2-5 | TRBV19 | CASSIWEGGRETQYF | TGTGCCAGTAGTATTTGGGAAGGGGGTCGGGAGACCCAGTACTTC
- | - | TRBJ1-2 | TRBV2 | CASSEMATPLYTF | TGTGCCAGCAGTGAAATGGCGACCCCTCTCTACACCTTC
- | TRBD2 | TRBJ2-7 | TRBV19 | CASSNLAEPSYEQYF | TGTGCCAGTAGTAACCTAGCGGAGCCCTCCTACGAGCAGTACTTC
- | - | TRBJ1-6 | TRBV7-9 | CASSLSYNSPLHF | TGTGCCAGCAGCTTATCCTATAATTCACCCCTCCACTTT
- | TRBD2 | TRBJ2-7 | TRBV2 | CASSEQTGLVQGEQYF | TGTGCCAGCAGTGAACAAACGGGACTAGTTCAGGGGGAGCAGTACTTC
- | TRBD1 | TRBJ2-7 | TRBV6-5 | CASSPVGTGTYEQYF | TGTGCCAGCAGTCCCGTTGGGACAGGGACCTACGAGCAGTACTTC
- | - | TRBJ1-6 | TRBV18 | CASSPRALGGLNSPLHF | TGTGCCAGCTCACCACGGGCCCTGGGAGGATTAAATTCACCCCTCCACTTT
- | - | TRBJ1-2 | TRBV5-1 | CASSPGWGTYGYTF | TGCGCCAGCAGCCCGGGCTGGGGAACCTATGGCTACACCTTC
once | - | TRBJ1-1 | TRBV12-3/TRBV12-4 | CASSLGGLGAFF | TGTGCCAGCAGTTTAGGGGGCCTAGGAGCTTTCTTT
- | - | TRBJ2-2 | TRBV2 | CASGTSASTGELFF | TGTGCCAGCGGAACCTCCGCAAGCACCGGGGAGCTGTTTTTT
- | - | TRBJ1-5 | TRBV4-1 | CASSQGAVNQPQHF | TGCGCCAGCAGCCAAGGAGCAGTCAATCAGCCCCAGCATTTT
- | TRBD2 | TRBJ2-3 | TRBV7-6 | CASSPTPGTTQRDTQYF | TGTGCCAGCAGCCCCACCCCCGGGACTACACAACGGGATACGCAGTATTTT
- | - | TRBJ2-7 | TRBV5-1 | CASSLRTATYEQYF | TGCGCCAGCAGCCTCCGGACTGCAACCTACGAGCAGTACTTC
- | - | TRBJ1-5 | TRBV18 | CASSPEGMGWQPQHF | TGTGCCAGCTCACCAGAAGGGATGGGGTGGCAGCCCCAGCATTTT
- | TRBD2 | TRBJ2-7 | TRBV4-2 | CASSHQTSGPDEQYF | TGTGCCAGCAGCCACCAGACTAGCGGCCCTGACGAGCAGTACTTC
- | - | TRBJ2-3 | TRBV29-1 | CSVYRASTDTQYF | TGCAGCGTTTACAGGGCTAGCACAGATACGCAGTATTTT
- | TRBD2 | TRBJ2-1 | TRBV5-4 | CASSLSLPSGAGRAMYEQFF | TGTGCCAGCAGCTTGTCCCTACCCTCTGGCGCCGGGAGGGCGATGTACGAGCAGTTCTTC
- | TRBD1 | TRBJ2-1 | TRBV2 | CASSGPGQGVPDEQFF | TGTGCCAGCAGTGGGCCGGGACAGGGGGTTCCGGATGAGCAGTTCTTC
- | - | TRBJ2-7 | TRBV18 | CASSPGTNSYEQYF | TGTGCCAGCTCACCTGGGACCAACTCCTACGAGCAGTACTTC
- | - | TRBJ1-2 | TRBV7-9 | CASSLGPGNYGYTF | TGTGCCAGCAGCTTAGGGCCAGGGAACTATGGCTACACCTTC
- | - | TRBJ2-5 | TRBV5-1 | CASSLEPGVTRETQYF | TGCGCCAGCAGCTTGGAACCGGGAGTAACGCGAGAGACCCAGTACTTC
- | TRBD2 | TRBJ2-7 | TRBV11-3 | CASSLVAGAPREQYF | TGTGCCAGCAGCTTGGTAGCGGGAGCTCCGAGGGAGCAGTACTTC
- | TRBD1 | TRBJ1-2 | TRBV3-1/TRBV3-2 | CASSQDDRVQYGYTF | TGTGCCAGCAGCCAGGATGACAGGGTGCAATATGGCTACACCTTC
- | TRBD2 | TRBJ2-1 | TRBV5-1 | CASSLFELAGVGGSYNEQFF | TGCGCCAGCAGCTTGTTCGAACTAGCGGGAGTAGGCGGTTCCTACAATGAGCAGTTCTTC
- | - | TRBJ1-6 | TRBV11-2 | CASSFGGEGSPLHF | TGTGCCAGCAGCTTCGGGGGAGAGGGTTCACCCCTCCACTTT
- | - | TRBJ1-3 | TRBV6-5 | CASSYSSRSSGNTIYF | TGTGCCAGCAGTTACTCGTCCCGATCCTCTGGAAACACCATATATTTT
- | TRBD2 | TRBJ2-2 | TRBV7-9 | CASSQREVGELFF | TGTGCCAGCAGTCAGCGGGAGGTCGGGGAGCTGTTTTTT
- | TRBD1 | TRBJ1-1 | TRBV5-4 | CASSSRDRGSTEAFF | TGTGCCAGCAGTAGCCGGGACAGGGGGTCCACTGAAGCTTTCTTT
- | - | TRBJ2-5 | TRBV10-3 | CAISEGSSQETQYF | TGTGCCATCAGTGAGGGCAGCAGCCAAGAGACCCAGTACTTC
- | - | TRBJ2-7 | TRBV2 | CASSVSSYEQYF | TGTGCCAGCAGTGTCAGCTCCTACGAGCAGTACTTC
- | - | TRBJ2-5 | TRBV24-1 | CATSGSAQETQYF | TGTGCCACCAGTGGGTCAGCCCAAGAGACCCAGTACTTC
- | TRBD2 | TRBJ2-7 | TRBV4-1 | CASSQDQTSGTPGYEQYF | TGCGCCAGCAGCCAAGATCAGACTAGCGGAACCCCTGGATACGAGCAGTACTTC
once | - | TRBJ2-7 | TRBV7-2 | CASSLRDEQYF | TGTGCCAGCAGCCTAAGGGACGAGCAGTACTTC
- | - | TRBJ1-2 | TRBV3-1/TRBV3-2 | CASSPRTIASYGYTF | TGTGCCAGCAGCCCAAGAACGATCGCCAGCTATGGCTACACCTTC
- | TRBD2 | TRBJ2-1 | TRBV19 | CASRTSGPSSYNEQFF | TGTGCCAGTAGAACTAGCGGCCCGAGCTCCTACAATGAGCAGTTCTTC
- | - | TRBJ1-2 | TRBV2 | CASSADRFNYGYTF | TGTGCCAGCAGTGCCGACAGGTTTAACTATGGCTACACCTTC
- | - | TRBJ1-2 | TRBV5-4 | CASSGPFGGYGYTF | TGTGCCAGCAGCGGCCCCTTCGGGGGGTATGGCTACACCTTC
- | TRBD2 | TRBJ2-1 | TRBV25-1 | CASSEPGLSYNEQFF | TGTGCCAGCAGTGAACCGGGACTATCCTACAATGAGCAGTTCTTC
- | TRBD1 | TRBJ1-4 | TRBV27 | CASSLFGTGGENEKLFF | TGTGCCAGCAGTTTATTTGGGACAGGGGGGGAGAATGAAAAACTGTTTTTT
- | TRBD2 | TRBJ2-1 | TRBV5-6 | CASRGAGAPYNEQFF | TGTGCCAGCCGAGGGGCGGGAGCACCCTACAATGAGCAGTTCTTC
- | TRBD1 | TRBJ1-2 | TRBV3-1/TRBV3-2 | CASSQDITGATGYTF | TGTGCCAGCAGCCAAGATATCACAGGGGCTACTGGCTACACCTTC
- | TRBD1 | TRBJ1-3 | TRBV9 | CASSLRDRAFSGNTIYF | TGTGCCAGCAGCCTTCGGGACAGGGCATTCTCTGGAAACACCATATATTTT
- | - | TRBJ1-4 | TRBV7-6 | CASSQEGGFGEKLFF | TGTGCCAGCAGCCAAGAAGGCGGGTTTGGTGAAAAACTGTTTTTT
once | - | TRBJ1-4 | TRBV5-1 | CASSMGGMATNEKLFF | TGCGCCAGCTCAATGGGAGGGATGGCAACTAATGAAAAACTGTTTTTT
- | - | TRBJ1-1 | TRBV5-4 | CASSPDWNTEAFF | TGTGCCAGCAGCCCGGACTGGAACACTGAAGCTTTCTTT
- | TRBD2 | TRBJ2-3 | TRBV5-6 | CASSPTTSGPSTDTQYF | TGTGCCAGCAGCCCCACGACTAGCGGACCTAGCACAGATACGCAGTATTTT